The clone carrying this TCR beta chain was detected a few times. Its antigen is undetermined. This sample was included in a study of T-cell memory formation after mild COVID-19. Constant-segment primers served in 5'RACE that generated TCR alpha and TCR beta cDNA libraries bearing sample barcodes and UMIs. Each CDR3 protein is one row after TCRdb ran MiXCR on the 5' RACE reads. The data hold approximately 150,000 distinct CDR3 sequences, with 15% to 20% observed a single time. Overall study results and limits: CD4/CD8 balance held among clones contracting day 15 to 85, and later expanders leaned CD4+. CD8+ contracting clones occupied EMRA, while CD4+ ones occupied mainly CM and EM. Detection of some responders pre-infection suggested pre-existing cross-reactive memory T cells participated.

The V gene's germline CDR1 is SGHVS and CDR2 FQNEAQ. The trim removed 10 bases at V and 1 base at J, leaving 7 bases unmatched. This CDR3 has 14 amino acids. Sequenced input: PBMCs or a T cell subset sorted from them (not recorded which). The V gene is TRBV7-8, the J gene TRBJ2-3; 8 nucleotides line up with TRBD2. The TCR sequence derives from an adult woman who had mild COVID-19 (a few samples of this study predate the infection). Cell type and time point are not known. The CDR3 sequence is CANVAGSGTDTQYF. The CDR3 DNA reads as TGTGCCAACGTAGCGGGAAGTGGCACAGATACGCAGTATTTT.